This T cell receptor beta chain was documented in a study of OX40 agonist ivuxolimab in advanced cancers. The wider study: The patients received ivuxolimab by intravenous route every 2 weeks at 0.01 to 10 mg/kg. Enrolled patients in dose escalation had cancers that were hepatocellular carcinoma, melanoma, renal cell or head and neck cancer.

This CDR3 region has 15 residues. Germline V CDR1 and CDR2: SEHNR, FQNEAQ (reference sequence). The V gene end was trimmed by 5 bases and the J gene end by 4 bases; junction bases not matched to a gene: 4. The timepoints at which blood was sampled were baseline, cycle 4 day 1, and cycle 7 day 1. Profiled with immunoSEQ multiplex PCR; TCRdb holds only in-frame clones, not every one. This table holds approximately 77,000 clones, 92% found once. Sample: CD4+ or CD8+ T cells sorted from blood, taken in a trial of the OX40 agonist ivuxolimab. The receptor comes from an adult with an advanced solid tumor such as melanoma, head and neck, liver or kidney cancer. V gene TRBV7-9 combines with J gene TRBJ2-1, with 11 bases matching TRBD2. The CDR3 DNA follows: TGTGCCAGCAGCCTCGGGACTAGCGGATACAATGAGCAGTTCTTC. Amino acid sequence: CASSLGTSGYNEQFF.